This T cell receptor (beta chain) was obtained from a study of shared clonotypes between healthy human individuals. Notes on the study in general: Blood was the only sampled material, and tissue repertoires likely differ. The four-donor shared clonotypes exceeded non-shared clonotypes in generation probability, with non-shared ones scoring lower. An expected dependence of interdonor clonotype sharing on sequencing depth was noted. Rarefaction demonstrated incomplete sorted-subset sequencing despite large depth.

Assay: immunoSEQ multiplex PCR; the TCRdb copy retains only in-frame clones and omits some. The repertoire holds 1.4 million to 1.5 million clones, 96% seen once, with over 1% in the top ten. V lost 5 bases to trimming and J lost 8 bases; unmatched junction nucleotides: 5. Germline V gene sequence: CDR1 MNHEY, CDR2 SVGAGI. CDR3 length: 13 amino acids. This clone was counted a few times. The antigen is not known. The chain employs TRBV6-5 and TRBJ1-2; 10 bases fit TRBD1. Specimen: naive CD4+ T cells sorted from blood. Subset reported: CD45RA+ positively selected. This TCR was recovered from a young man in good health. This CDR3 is CASSRQGARGYTF. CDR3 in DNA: TGTGCCAGCAGTCGACAGGGGGCGAGGGGCTACACCTTC.